The 25 T cell receptor beta chains reported below all come from one sample, sequenced in a study of shared clonotypes between healthy human individuals. Some clones are missing from TCRdb's copy, which holds only in-frame ones; the method was immunoSEQ multiplex PCR. The repertoire holds a few million clones, with 80% to 95% as singletons. The sequencing sample was made of naive CD4+ T cells from PBMCs. Stated subset: CD45RA+ positively selected. The origin of the receptors is a young man in good health. Some clones in this sample may be carry-over from other donors' samples.

This clone was picked up one time. This sequence joins TRBV7-8 and TRBJ1-3; no definite D call. The CDR3 has 16 amino acids. The germline gives CDR1 SGHVS, CDR2 FQNEAQ. The ends were cut back, 5 bases at V and 0 bases at J, with 14 bases in the middle. CDR3 nucleotides: TGTGCCAGCAGCGCAGTGGTTGGGGTCTCTGGAAACACCATATATTTT. Translation: CASSAVVGVSGNTIYF.

The chain links TRBV30 to TRBJ2-5; TRBD2 is a possible D gene (6 bases). CDR3 length: 13 amino acids. V was pared by 1 base and J by 10 bases, with 16 bases between. Germline loops: CDR1 GTSNPN, CDR2 SVGIG (reference sequence). The CDR3 loop is CAWSGGDGAIQYF. The CDR3 DNA reads as TGTGCCTGGAGTGGGGGGGACGGGGCGATCCAGTACTTC.

V usage is TRBV27 and J usage is TRBJ2-7; a weak D match, TRBD2 (6 bases). The V gene's germline CDR1 is MNHEY and CDR2 SMNVEV (reference sequence). V lost 0 bases to trimming and J lost 6 bases, with 15 bases between them. The CDR3 is 15 residues long. Here the CDR3 reads CASSLSPGSRGEQYF. CDR3 sequence (DNA): TGTGCCAGCAGTTTATCACCCGGGAGCCGCGGCGAGCAGTACTTC.

The genes are TRBV28 and TRBJ2-7; the match to TRBD1 covers 7 bases. J was trimmed by 2 bases and V by 5 bases; bases with no gene match: 9. CDR1 and CDR2 from the germline V gene are MDHEN and SYDVKM. The CDR3 extends over 15 amino acids. The CDR3 spells CASSPWDRRTYEQYF. For the CDR3, the DNA is TGTGCCAGCAGTCCGTGGGACAGACGCACCTACGAGCAGTACTTC.

CDR3 nucleotides: TGTGCCAGCAGCGGACTGGTCTACGAGCAGTACTTC. It is translated as CASSGLVYEQYF. The gene calls are TRBV11-2 and TRBJ2-7, with a weak D call TRBD2 (5 bases). Germline V gene sequence: CDR1 SGHAT, CDR2 FQNNGV. The CDR3 has 12 residues. V was shortened by 5 bases and J by 3 bases, with 8 bases between the two germline ends.

This chain joins TRBV7-2 and TRBJ2-7; tentative D call: TRBD1 (6 bases). The germline V gene has CDR1 SGHTA and CDR2 FQGNSA. The CDR3 length is 15 residues. Between the trimmed V and J ends, which lost 1 base and 1 base, there was a span of 11 bases. The CDR3 spells CASSLVVQGSYEQYF. The CDR3 coding sequence is TGTGCCAGCAGCTTAGTGGTACAGGGATCCTACGAGCAGTACTTC.

This clone appeared a single time. The V call is TRBV5-1, the J call TRBJ2-2; 9 bases are shared with TRBD1. CDR3 length: 16 residues. CDR1 and CDR2 (germline): SGHRS, YFSETQ. The V gene end was trimmed by 4 bases and the J gene end by 6 bases; junction bases not matched to a gene: 10. Written as DNA, the CDR3 is TGCGCCAGCAGCCCACCCGGACAGGGGACCGCCGGGGAGCTGTTTTTT. It translates to CASSPPGQGTAGELFF.

This clone was observed a single time. The CDR3 DNA sequence: TGTGCCAGTAGTCTTACAGGGGCCTCTAATGAAAAACTGTTTTTT. This translates into CASSLTGASNEKLFF. V usage is TRBV19 and J usage is TRBJ1-4; 7 bases map to TRBD1. The CDR3 is made up of 15 amino acids. In germline, CDR1 is LNHDA, CDR2 SQIVND (reference sequence). The junction had 6 bases not matched to a gene; V was cut back by 5 bases and J by 3 bases.

V usage is TRBV28 and J usage is TRBJ2-1; the D call may be TRBD1 or TRBD2 (5 bases each). The V end was cut by 5 bases, the J end by 7 bases, with 15 bases between. In germline, CDR1 is MDHEN, CDR2 SYDVKM. This CDR3 contains 14 residues. The CDR3 here is CASSGRDPPNEQFF. CDR3 coding DNA: TGTGCCAGCAGTGGCCGGGACCCTCCGAATGAGCAGTTCTTC.

This chain connects TRBV7-9 to TRBJ2-5; D uncertain. Germline V gene lookup returns CDR1 SEHNR and CDR2 FQNEAQ (reference sequence). Trimming took off 1 base at V and 5 bases at J, with 14 bases between the two ends. The CDR3 spans 15 residues. The CDR3 bases are TGTGCCAGCAGCTTAGACGGCGTACCCCCGGAGACCCAGTACTTC. This encodes CASSLDGVPPETQYF.

This chain uses TRBV7-9 with TRBJ2-2; 8 nucleotides agree with TRBD2. V gave up 4 bases and J gave up 6 bases; unmatched junction bases: 1. The CDR3 is 13 amino acids. Looked up from germline, CDR1 is SEHNR and CDR2 is FQNEAQ (reference sequence). CDR3 residues: CASSSGLAGELFF. Here the CDR3 DNA reads TGTGCCAGCAGCTCGGGACTAGCCGGGGAGCTGTTTTTT. The whole variable domain, filled in from reference TRBV7-9 and TRBJ2-2, reads DTGVSQNPRHKITKRGQNVTFRCDPISEHNRLYWYRQTLGQGPEFLTYFQNEAQLEKSRLLSDRFSAERPKGSFSTLEIQRTEQGDSAMYLCASSSGLAGELFFGEGSRLTVL.

The chain joins TRBV7-8 to TRBJ2-5, with TRBD2 identical over 16 bases. Germline V gene lookup returns CDR1 SGHVS and CDR2 FQNEAQ. The CDR3 runs 16 residues. Trimming took 4 bases from V and 7 from J; bases not matched to a gene: 6. CDR3 nucleotide sequence: TGTGCCAGCAGCTCGGGACTAGCGGGAGGGCTGGGGACCCAGTACTTC. It specifies CASSSGLAGGLGTQYF.

The chain joins TRBV27 to TRBJ1-2; weak D call: TRBD1 (5 bases). CDR1 is MNHEY and CDR2 is SMNVEV in the germline V gene (reference sequence). This CDR3 contains 13 residues. V lost 6 bases, J lost 2 bases, and 10 bases lay in between. CDR3 coding DNA: TGTGCCAGCAGGGCCAGGGACAACTATGGCTACACCTTC. Translating it yields CASRARDNYGYTF.

The chain links TRBV19 to TRBJ2-7; maybe TRBD2 (5 bases). V was pared by 3 bases and J by 0 bases, with 12 bases between. Germline V gene lookup returns CDR1 LNHDA and CDR2 SQIVND (reference sequence). CDR3 size: 15 residues. CDR3 DNA sequence: TGTGCCAGTAGTATCTTGAGCGGAAGCTCCTACGAGCAGTACTTC. Amino acids: CASSILSGSSYEQYF.

The genes are TRBV6-1 and TRBJ2-7; weak D call: TRBD2 (5 bases). Germline V CDR1 and CDR2: MNHNS, SASEGT. V was shortened by 1 base and J by 7 bases, with 17 bases between the two germline ends. The CDR3 is 15 amino acids. The CDR3 loop is CASSEVVGSSGEQYF. CDR3 bases: TGTGCCAGCAGTGAAGTGGTAGGTAGTTCGGGGGAGCAGTACTTC.

The gene calls are TRBV28 and TRBJ2-2; tentatively, D is TRBD2 (5 bases). There are 13 residues in the CDR3. CDR1 MDHEN and CDR2 SYDVKM come from the germline V gene. Trimming pared 4 bases from V and 8 bases from J, leaving 11 bases between. CDR3 DNA: TGTGCCAGCAGTTCTCCGGGATCTGGGGAGCTGTTTTTT. Its protein product is CASSSPGSGELFF.

Comment on this clone: The sample has other DNA sequences that encode this CDR3 too. This chain joins TRBV9 and TRBJ1-1, with no clear D. The CDR3 consists of 13 residues. The germline CDR1 and CDR2 sequences are SGDLS and YYNGEE. V was clipped by 0 bases and J by 2 bases, with 5 bases between them. The CDR3 region is CASSVAGNTEAFF. In DNA form, the CDR3 reads TGTGCCAGCAGCGTAGCCGGTAACACTGAAGCTTTCTTT.

This chain links TRBV6-6 with TRBJ2-4; possibly TRBD1 for D (6 bases). CDR3 length: 16 residues. Germline loops: CDR1 MNHNY, CDR2 SVGAGI (reference sequence). V shed 8 bases and J shed 0 bases, with 17 bases lying between them. Here the CDR3 reads CASAFPGALAKNIQYF. Written as DNA, the CDR3 is TGTGCCAGCGCTTTCCCAGGGGCCCTAGCCAAAAACATTCAGTACTTC.

This sequence joins TRBV28 and TRBJ2-5, with a weak D call TRBD1 (6 bases). The end of the DNA aligns better with TRBJ2-7, so the J call may be wrong. The CDR3 sequence is 12 residues long. Germline CDR1 and CDR2: MDHEN and SYDVKM. CDR3 amino acids: CASGTPSYEQYF. The DNA of the CDR3 is TGTGCCAGCGGGACACCGAGCTACGAGCAGTACTTC.

The CDR3 DNA follows: TGTGCCAGCAGCTATGGGACAGACCGCTCTGGAAACACCATATATTTT. Protein sequence: CASSYGTDRSGNTIYF. This sequence joins TRBV5-4 and TRBJ1-3; TRBD1 agrees at 7 bases. The CDR3 consists of 16 residues. Trimming at V came to 3 bases and at J to 0 bases, leaving 6 bases not matched to a gene. From germline, CDR1 is SGHNT and CDR2 YYREEE (reference sequence).

This CDR3 is CSVEVRTGIVEQYF. CDR3 sequence (DNA): TGCAGCGTTGAGGTCCGGACAGGGATAGTCGAGCAGTACTTC. This chain connects TRBV29-1 to TRBJ2-7; 8 bases line up with TRBD1. Germline V gene data show CDR1 as SQVTM and CDR2 as ANQGSEA. Unmatched junction bases numbered 10, after V lost 3 bases and J lost 6 bases. CDR3 length: 14 residues.

The rearrangement links TRBV9 to TRBJ2-7; TRBD2 aligns across 7 bases. Germline CDR1 SGDLS, CDR2 YYNGEE. V was pared by 4 bases and J by 4 bases, with 11 bases of the junction left unmatched. The CDR3 totals 15 residues. The CDR3 DNA reads TGTGCCAGCAGCCCCCAGGCCCGGGGGGTTTACGAGCAGTACTTC. Its translation is CASSPQARGVYEQYF.

V gene TRBV27 combines with J gene TRBJ1-3, with 8 bases lining up with TRBD1. Germline values: CDR1 MNHEY, CDR2 SMNVEV (reference sequence). With V trimmed by 1 base and J by 5 bases, 4 bases remained unmatched. The CDR3 covers 15 residues. CDR3 sequence reads: CASSLWGTGRNTIYF. The CDR3 DNA sequence: TGTGCCAGCAGTTTATGGGGGACAGGCAGAAACACCATATATTTT.

This clone was picked up a small number of times. Other DNA sequences in the same sample also yield this CDR3. The gene calls are TRBV20-1 and TRBJ2-1, with D unclear. The V gene's germline CDR1 is DFQATT and CDR2 SNEGSKA (reference sequence). CDR3 size: 11 residues. V lost 1 base, J lost 4 bases, and 2 bases lay in between. CDR3 DNA sequence: TGCAGTGCTAGAGGGTACAATGAGCAGTTCTTC. Translating it yields CSARGYNEQFF.

The rearrangement joins TRBV7-2 to TRBJ2-7; 9 positions agree with TRBD2. Looked up from germline, CDR1 is SGHTA and CDR2 is FQGNSA. Trimming cost V 4 bases and J 1 base; bases outside gene matches: 5. This CDR3 region has 15 residues. The CDR3 is CASSYLAGTSYEQYF. The CDR3 bases are TGTGCCAGCAGCTACCTAGCGGGGACTTCCTACGAGCAGTACTTC. The whole variable domain, remainder taken from reference TRBV7-2 and TRBJ2-7, is GAGVSQSPSNKVTEKGKDVELRCDPISGHTALYWYRQSLGQGLEFLIYFQGNSAPDKSGLPSDRFSAERTGGSVSTLTIQRTQQEDSAVYLCASSYLAGTSYEQYFGPGTRLTVT.